Below, 24 T cell receptor beta chains from the same sample are listed, as sequenced in a study of blood T cell repertoires in COVID-19. The data were produced by immunoSEQ multiplex PCR, yet TCRdb's version contains in-frame clones alone and is incomplete. The sample holds approximately 150,000 clones, approximately 73% seen once. Sample: peripheral blood. The receptor source for this set is a man aged 55-75 years with acute or convalescent COVID-19.

The gene calls are TRBV7-8 and TRBJ1-1; D not resolved. The germline V gene has CDR1 SGHVS and CDR2 FQNEAQ. This CDR3 spans 14 amino acids. V lost 2 bases, J lost 0 bases, and 7 bases lay in between. For the CDR3, the DNA is TGTGCCAGCAGCTTACAGGCTTTGAACACTGAAGCTTTCTTT. Translated, it gives CASSLQALNTEAFF.

In its sample, this clone was seen a few times. The chain uses TRBV19 and TRBJ2-7; 10 bases line up with TRBD2. J lost 6 bases, V lost 10 bases, and 15 bases had no gene match. CDR3 size: 15 residues. Germline CDR1 reads LNHDA; CDR2 reads SQIVND (reference sequence). CDR3 sequence: CATRSGLAGVVEQYF. CDR3 nucleotide sequence: TGTGCCACCCGTTCCGGGCTAGCGGGAGTGGTCGAGCAGTACTTC.

The chain links TRBV14 to TRBJ2-3, with TRBD2 as a possible D gene (5 bases). The CDR3 consists of 15 residues. V was trimmed by 1 base and J by 1 base, leaving 9 bases between them. Germline V gives CDR1 SGHDN, CDR2 FVKESK. DNA for the CDR3: TGTGCCAGCAGCCAAGTCATCGGGGGCACAGATACGCAGTATTTT. As protein: CASSQVIGGTDTQYF.

This clone was seen a handful of times. The J gene is TRBJ1-2, the V gene TRBV30, with 11 positions matching TRBD1. Germline V gene sequence: CDR1 GTSNPN, CDR2 SVGIG (reference sequence). The CDR3 contains 13 residues. V lost 5 bases and J lost 7; bases outside the gene matches: 6. This CDR3 is CAWGRDRGIGYTF. The DNA of the CDR3 is TGTGCCTGGGGCCGGGACAGGGGGATTGGCTACACCTTC.

The V and J genes are TRBV28 and TRBJ2-6, with 11 bases lining up with TRBD1. There are 18 residues in the CDR3. Germline V gene lookup returns CDR1 MDHEN and CDR2 SYDVKM. V was pared by 3 bases and J by 1 base, with 5 bases of the junction left unmatched. In nucleotides, the CDR3 is TGTGCCAGCAGTTTCTCCAGGGACAGGGGGTCTGGGGCCAACGTCCTGACTTTC. Translating gives CASSFSRDRGSGANVLTF.

The chain joins TRBV6-5 to TRBJ1-2; TRBD1 might be the D (6 bases). Trimming removed 5 bases from V and 4 bases from J, with 17 bases in between. Germline CDR1 MNHEY, CDR2 SVGAGI. The CDR3 runs 15 residues. The CDR3 coding sequence is TGTGCCAGCAGTCAGGGGCCGACAGGACCCTATGGCTACACCTTC. The encoded protein is CASSQGPTGPYGYTF.

The genes are TRBV6-6 and TRBJ2-4; no firm D call. Germline V gene sequence: CDR1 MNHNY, CDR2 SVGAGI (reference sequence). Trimming stripped 5 bases from V and 3 bases from J, with 8 bases between. The CDR3 has 13 amino acids. The DNA of the CDR3 is TGTGCCAGCAGTCTCCCCCACAAAAACATTCAGTACTTC. Protein sequence: CASSLPHKNIQYF.

The V and J genes are TRBV7-9 and TRBJ2-3, with 9 bases fitting TRBD1. Germline V gene data show CDR1 as SEHNR and CDR2 as FQNEAQ (reference sequence). The CDR3 runs 14 residues. V trimming: 11 bases; J trimming: 5 bases; junction bases outside the gene matches: 11. The CDR3: CARGGTGGVDTQYF. DNA for the CDR3: TGTGCCCGTGGGGGCACAGGGGGCGTAGATACGCAGTATTTT.

This chain connects TRBV6-4 to TRBJ2-5, with D hard to call. Germline V gene lookup returns CDR1 MRHNA and CDR2 SNTAGT. This CDR3 spans 11 amino acids. The ends were cut back, 7 bases at V and 5 bases at J, with 8 bases in the middle. The CDR3 region is CASILRETQYF. CDR3 nucleotides: TGTGCCAGCATTCTTCGGGAGACCCAGTACTTC.

This rearrangement joins TRBV6-1 to TRBJ2-1; 8 bases agree with TRBD1. V gave up 2 bases and J gave up 4 bases; unmatched junction bases: 4. The CDR3 runs to 15 residues. Germline CDR1 reads MNHNS; CDR2 reads SASEGT. CDR3 in amino acids: CASSELQGAYNEQFF. As DNA, the CDR3 is TGTGCCAGCAGTGAATTGCAGGGGGCTTACAATGAGCAGTTCTTC.

The J gene is TRBJ1-2, the V gene TRBV3-1 (or the pseudogene TRBV3-2); TRBD1 matches 10 bases. V was pared by 3 bases and J by 6 bases, with 7 bases of the junction left unmatched. CDR3 size: 15 residues. The V gene's germline CDR1 is LGHDT and CDR2 YNNKEL (reference sequence). In DNA, the CDR3 is TGTGCCAGCAGCCAGATGGGACAGGGGACGCATGGCTACACCTTC. It codes for CASSQMGQGTHGYTF.

The rearrangement joins TRBV3-1 (or the pseudogene TRBV3-2) to TRBJ2-7; 8 bases are shared with TRBD1. The V and J ends lost 3 bases and 5 bases, in that order; junction bases with no gene match: 6. The CDR3 extends over 14 amino acids. The germline CDR1 and CDR2 sequences are LGHDT and YNNKEL (reference sequence). The CDR3: CASSHSGQGHEQYF. CDR3 nucleotide sequence: TGTGCCAGCAGCCATTCCGGACAGGGCCACGAGCAGTACTTC.

This clone appeared a single time. The chain has TRBV5-1 and TRBJ2-5, with TRBD2 as a possible D gene (5 bases). Germline-derived CDR1 and CDR2 are SGHRS and YFSETQ. CDR3 length: 13 amino acids. The germline V and J ends were trimmed by 2 bases and 5 bases, with 10 bases remaining between them. CDR3 bases: TGCGCCAGCAGCTTATCGGGATTGGAGACCCAGTACTTC. Translating it yields CASSLSGLETQYF. Filled out from reference TRBV5-1 and TRBJ2-5, the complete variable domain reads KAGVTQTPRYLIKTRGQQVTLSCSPISGHRSVSWYQQTPGQGLQFLFEYFSETQRNKGNFPGRFSGRQFSNSRSEMNVSTLELGDSALYLCASSLSGLETQYFGPGTRLLVL.

This chain connects TRBV7-9 to TRBJ2-5, with D perhaps TRBD2 (5 bases). Germline V gene data show CDR1 as SEHNR and CDR2 as FQNEAQ (reference sequence). Trimming cost V 1 base and J 7 bases, with 16 bases left between them. This CDR3 has 15 amino acids. CDR3 protein: CASSLDGNSLGTQYF. Here the CDR3 DNA reads TGTGCCAGCAGCTTAGATGGCAATTCACTAGGGACCCAGTACTTC.

The chain links TRBV7-8 to TRBJ1-1; D not resolved. The CDR3 runs to 14 residues. Germline-derived CDR1 and CDR2 are SGHVS and FQNEAQ. Deletions cut 5 bases from V and 5 bases from J, with 15 bases between. CDR3 loop: CASSPRGLGTEAFF. For the CDR3, the DNA is TGTGCCAGCAGCCCTCGAGGGCTGGGGACTGAAGCTTTCTTT.

CDR3 loop: CASSLGRQGAGTDTQYF. For the CDR3, the DNA is TGCGCCAGCAGCCTTGGAAGACAGGGGGCTGGCACAGATACGCAGTATTTT. The J gene is TRBJ2-3, the V gene TRBV5-1; 10 nucleotides line up with TRBD1. There are 17 residues in the CDR3. Looked up from germline, CDR1 is SGHRS and CDR2 is YFSETQ. With V trimmed by 4 bases and J by 1 base, 9 bases remained unmatched.

The CDR3 region is CASSSSGGILGVGEQFF. The CDR3, as DNA: TGTGCCAGCAGCTCGTCGGGAGGGATTTTAGGAGTAGGTGAGCAGTTCTTC. V gene TRBV11-3 combines with J gene TRBJ2-1; TRBD2 aligns across 8 bases. This CDR3 has 17 amino acids. The ends lost 4 bases at V and 9 bases at J; junction bases unmatched: 17. The germline gives CDR1 SGHNT, CDR2 YENEEA.

This clone was recorded a few times. The genes are TRBV6-2 or TRBV6-3 and TRBJ2-7, with 8 nucleotides matching TRBD2. This CDR3 spans 19 amino acids. Germline-derived CDR1 and CDR2 are MNHEY and SVGEGT. The V gene end was trimmed by 2 bases and the J gene end by 0 bases; junction bases not matched to a gene: 15. The chain's CDR3 is CASSYPKGFTGGSSYEQYF. CDR3 DNA: TGTGCCAGCAGTTACCCAAAAGGGTTTACGGGAGGGAGCTCCTACGAGCAGTACTTC.

The chain employs TRBV7-2 and TRBJ1-4; 7 bases line up with TRBD1. CDR1 is SGHTA, CDR2 FQGNSA, per germline. V was pared by 4 bases and J by 5 bases, with 4 bases of the junction left unmatched. The CDR3 covers 14 residues. This CDR3 is CASSSGQRNEKLFF. For the CDR3, the DNA is TGTGCCAGCAGCTCGGGACAGAGGAATGAAAAACTGTTTTTT.

The chain employs TRBV10-1 and TRBJ2-2; a weak D match, TRBD2 (5 bases). Trimming left V 2 bases short and J 0 bases short, with 7 bases between. Germline assignment: CDR1 WNHNN and CDR2 SYGVQD (reference sequence). The CDR3 runs 15 residues. In DNA, the CDR3 is TGCGCCAGCAGTGAGGACGGGGCGAACACCGGGGAGCTGTTTTTT. It encodes CASSEDGANTGELFF.

This clone appeared once. This sequence joins TRBV4-2 and TRBJ2-3; D might be TRBD2 (6 bases). Per germline, CDR1 LGHNA and CDR2 YNFKEQ. The CDR3 extends over 17 amino acids. The V end lost 3 bases, the J end lost 0 bases, and 16 bases lay between the germline ends. As DNA, the CDR3 is TGTGCCAGCAGCCATAAAGATGGGGGGAGAAGCACAGATACGCAGTATTTT. It codes for CASSHKDGGRSTDTQYF.

The chain joins TRBV27 to TRBJ2-2, with a weak D call TRBD1 (6 bases). This CDR3 region has 15 residues. The germline CDR1 and CDR2 sequences are MNHEY and SMNVEV (reference sequence). Deletions cut 5 bases from V and 3 bases from J, with 13 bases between. The CDR3 spells CASSKGVMDTGELFF. CDR3 sequence (DNA): TGTGCCAGCAGTAAGGGGGTAATGGACACCGGGGAGCTGTTTTTT.

This chain links TRBV6-5 with TRBJ2-1; 14 bases line up with TRBD2. The CDR3 has 15 residues. The V gene's germline CDR1 is MNHEY and CDR2 SVGAGI. Trimming cost V 6 bases and J 7 bases; bases outside gene matches: 5. The CDR3 here is CASSLRTSGRNEQFF. The CDR3 DNA is TGTGCCAGCAGCTTGCGGACTAGCGGGAGGAATGAGCAGTTCTTC.

This chain joins TRBV25-1 and TRBJ2-1, with a tentative D call TRBD2 (7 bases). The germline V and J ends were trimmed by 10 bases and 0 bases, with 19 bases remaining between them. Germline V gene sequence: CDR1 MGHDK, CDR2 SYGVNS. CDR3 size: 16 residues. CDR3 bases: TGTGCCACACCAGGGGCGGGAGCCGGCTCCTACAATGAGCAGTTCTTC. Amino acid sequence: CATPGAGAGSYNEQFF.